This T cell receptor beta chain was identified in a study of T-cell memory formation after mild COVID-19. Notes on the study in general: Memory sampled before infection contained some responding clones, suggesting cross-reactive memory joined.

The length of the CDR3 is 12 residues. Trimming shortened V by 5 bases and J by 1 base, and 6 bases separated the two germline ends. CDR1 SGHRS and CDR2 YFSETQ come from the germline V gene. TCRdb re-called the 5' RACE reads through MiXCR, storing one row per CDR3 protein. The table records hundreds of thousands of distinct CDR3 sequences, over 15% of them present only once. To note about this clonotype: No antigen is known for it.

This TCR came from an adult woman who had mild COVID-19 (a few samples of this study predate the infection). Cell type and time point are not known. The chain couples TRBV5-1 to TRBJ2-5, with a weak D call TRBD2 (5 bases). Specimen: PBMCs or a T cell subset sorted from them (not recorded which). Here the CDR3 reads CASRLGQETQYF. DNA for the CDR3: TGCGCCAGCAGACTAGGCCAAGAGACCCAGTACTTC.